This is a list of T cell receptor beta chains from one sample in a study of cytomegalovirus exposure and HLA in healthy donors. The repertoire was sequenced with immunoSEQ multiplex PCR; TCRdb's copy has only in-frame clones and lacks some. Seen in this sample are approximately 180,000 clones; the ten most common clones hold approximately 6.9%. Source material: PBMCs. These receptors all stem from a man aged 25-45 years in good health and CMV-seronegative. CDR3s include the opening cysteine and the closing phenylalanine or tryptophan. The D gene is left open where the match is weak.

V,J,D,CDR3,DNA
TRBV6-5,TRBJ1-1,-,CASSRDYRNTEAFF,TGTGCCAGCAGCCGGGACTATAGGAACACTGAAGCTTTCTTT
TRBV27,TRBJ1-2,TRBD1,CASSLSGTATNYGYTF,TGTGCCAGCAGTTTATCGGGGACAGCTACTAACTATGGCTACACCTTC
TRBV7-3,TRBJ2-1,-,CASSLTYGTYNEQFF,TGTGCCAGCAGCTTAACATACGGGACCTACAATGAGCAGTTCTTC
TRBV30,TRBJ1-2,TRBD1,CAWSLTGQGYYGYTF,TGTGCCTGGAGCCTGACGGGACAGGGGTACTATGGCTACACCTTC
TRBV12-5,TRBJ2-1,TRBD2,CASSGTSGYNEQFF,TGTGCTAGTTCCGGGACTAGCGGGTACAATGAGCAGTTCTTC
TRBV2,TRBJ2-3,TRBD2,CASSGGTDTQYF,TGTGCCAGCAGCGGGGGGACAGATACGCAGTATTTT
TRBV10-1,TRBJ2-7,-,CASSSNYEQYF,TGCGCCAGCAGCAGTAACTACGAGCAGTACTTC
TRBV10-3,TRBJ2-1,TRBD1,CASRQGRLDEQFF,TGTGCCAGCCGACAGGGCCGGCTAGATGAGCAGTTCTTC
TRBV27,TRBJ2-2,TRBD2,CASTLHARGGSTGELFF,TGTGCCAGCACACTCCATGCGCGGGGGGGCTCAACCGGGGAGCTGTTTTTT
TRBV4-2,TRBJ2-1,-,CASSQVSPSSYNEQFF,TGTGCCAGCAGCCAAGTGTCTCCCAGCTCCTACAATGAGCAGTTCTTC
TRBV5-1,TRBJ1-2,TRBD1,CASSLFPGQDTYGYTF,TGCGCCAGCAGCCTATTTCCGGGACAGGATACCTATGGCTACACCTTC
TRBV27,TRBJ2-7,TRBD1,CASSLEGQGSYEQYF,TGTGCCAGCAGTTTAGAAGGACAGGGGTCTTACGAGCAGTACTTC
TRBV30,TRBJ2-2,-,CAWTTDSLSGELFF,TGTGCCTGGACGACAGACAGCCTGTCCGGGGAGCTGTTTTTT
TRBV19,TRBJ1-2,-,CASQEGGYTF,TGTGCCTCCCAGGAGGGTGGCTACACCTTC
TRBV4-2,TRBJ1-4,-,CASSQILLGEKLFF,TGTGCCAGCAGCCAGATCCTACTGGGCGAAAAACTGTTTTTT
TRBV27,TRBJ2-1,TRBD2,CASSPLRTGGPDNEQFF,TGTGCCAGCAGTCCTCTCAGGACGGGGGGGCCAGACAATGAGCAGTTCTTC
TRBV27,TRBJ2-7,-,CASTFQGGRASYEQYF,TGTGCCAGCACCTTCCAAGGGGGGAGGGCCTCCTACGAGCAGTACTTC
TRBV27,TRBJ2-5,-,CASSTYVQETQYF,TGTGCCAGCAGTACCTACGTCCAAGAGACCCAGTACTTC
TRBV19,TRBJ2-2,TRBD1,CASSFGRGTGELFF,TGTGCCAGTAGTTTTGGCAGGGGGACCGGGGAGCTGTTTTTT
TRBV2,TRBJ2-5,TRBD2,CASSVLAGTETQYF,TGTGCCAGCAGTGTTCTAGCGGGGACAGAGACCCAGTACTTC
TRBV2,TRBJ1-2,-,CASSVHGPQSGGYTF,TGTGCCAGCAGTGTACACGGACCACAAAGCGGCGGCTACACCTTC
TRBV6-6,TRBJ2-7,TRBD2,CATGGDDHEQYF,TGTGCCACCGGGGGGGACGACCACGAGCAGTACTTC
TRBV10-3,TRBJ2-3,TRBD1,CAISYRGRGSGDTQYF,TGTGCCATCAGCTACCGGGGCAGGGGGTCAGGGGATACGCAGTATTTT
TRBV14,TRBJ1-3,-,CASSQAQGPGNTIYF,TGTGCCAGCAGCCAAGCACAGGGCCCCGGAAACACCATATATTTT
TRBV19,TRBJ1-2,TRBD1,CASSNLGESRGRLSYGYTF,TGTGCCAGTAGTAATCTAGGGGAGTCCAGGGGGCGTTTAAGCTATGGCTACACCTTC
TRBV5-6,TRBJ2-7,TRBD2,CASSRGGAHYEQYF,TGTGCCAGCAGCCGGGGGGGGGCCCACTACGAGCAGTACTTC
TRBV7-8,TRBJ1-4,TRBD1,CASSPRVSGGEKLFF,TGTGCCAGCAGCCCCAGGGTGTCAGGGGGTGAAAAACTGTTTTTT
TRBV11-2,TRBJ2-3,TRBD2,CASSSGLAGGEDTQYF,TGTGCCAGCAGCTCGGGACTAGCGGGGGGGGAAGATACGCAGTATTTT
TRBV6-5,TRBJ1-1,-,CASSYSSYRGVTEAFF,TGTGCCAGCAGTTACTCGAGTTATCGGGGAGTTACTGAAGCTTTCTTT
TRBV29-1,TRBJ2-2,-,CSVPDRTNTGELFF,TGCAGCGTACCAGACAGGACGAACACCGGGGAGCTGTTTTTT
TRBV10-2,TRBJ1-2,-,CASRAGFSGHGYTF,TGCGCCAGCAGAGCAGGGTTCTCCGGGCATGGCTACACCTTC
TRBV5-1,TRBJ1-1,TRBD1,CASRGAGGGTEAFF,TGCGCCAGCAGGGGGGCAGGGGGTGGCACTGAAGCTTTCTTT
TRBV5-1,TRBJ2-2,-,CASSLVPGNTGELFF,TGCGCCAGCAGCTTGGTCCCCGGGAACACCGGGGAGCTGTTTTTT
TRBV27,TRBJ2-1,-,CASSSGQYANEQFF,TGTGCCAGCAGTTCCGGACAGTATGCCAATGAGCAGTTCTTC
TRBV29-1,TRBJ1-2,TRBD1,CSVSGQEYGYTF,TGCAGCGTTTCAGGACAGGAGTATGGCTACACCTTC
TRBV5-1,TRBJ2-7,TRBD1,CASSPPGVGTGVGDEQYF,TGCGCCAGCAGCCCCCCGGGCGTCGGGACAGGGGTTGGGGACGAGCAGTACTTC
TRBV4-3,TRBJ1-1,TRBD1,CASSLRLTGGTEAFF,TGCGCCAGCAGCCTACGCCTGACAGGGGGCACTGAAGCTTTCTTT
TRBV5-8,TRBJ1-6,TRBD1,CASSFSAGGFLHF,TGTGCCAGCAGCTTCTCGGCAGGGGGGTTCCTCCACTTT
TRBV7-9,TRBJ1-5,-,CASSLDMDQPQHF,TGTGCCAGCAGCTTAGACATGGATCAGCCCCAGCATTTT
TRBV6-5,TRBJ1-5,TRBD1,CASSYQTGGNQPQHF,TGTGCCAGCAGTTATCAGACAGGGGGGAATCAGCCCCAGCATTTT
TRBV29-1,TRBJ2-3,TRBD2,CSVEELAGGADTQYF,TGCAGCGTTGAAGAGCTAGCGGGAGGTGCAGATACGCAGTATTTT
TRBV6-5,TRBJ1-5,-,CASSLHSNQPQHF,TGTGCCAGCAGTTTACATAGCAATCAGCCCCAGCATTTT
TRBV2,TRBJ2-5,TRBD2,CASSSGSNPETQYF,TGTGCCAGTTCCAGCGGGAGTAATCCGGAGACCCAGTACTTC